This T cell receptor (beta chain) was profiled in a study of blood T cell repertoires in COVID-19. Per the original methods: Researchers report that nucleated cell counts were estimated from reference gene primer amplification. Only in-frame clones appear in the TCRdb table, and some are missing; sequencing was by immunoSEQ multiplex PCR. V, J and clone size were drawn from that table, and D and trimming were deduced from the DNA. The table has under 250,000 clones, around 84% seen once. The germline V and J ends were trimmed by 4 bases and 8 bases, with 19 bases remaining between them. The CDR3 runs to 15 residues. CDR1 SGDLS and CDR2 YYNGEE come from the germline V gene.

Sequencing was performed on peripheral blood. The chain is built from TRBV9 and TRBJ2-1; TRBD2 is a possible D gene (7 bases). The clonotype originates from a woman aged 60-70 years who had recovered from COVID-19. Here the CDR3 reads CASSPRGGAVDEQFF. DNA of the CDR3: TGTGCCAGCAGCCCCCGAGGGGGGGCGGTCGATGAGCAGTTCTTC.